Below are 19 T cell receptor beta chains sequenced from a single sample in a study of breast tumors, draining lymph nodes, adjacent tissues. Breast cancer patients provided tissue from their axillary draining lymph nodes. TCRdb re-called the multiplex PCR reads with MiXCR, one entry per CDR3 protein. The sample comprises about 180,000 distinct CDR3 sequences, 25% to 40% of which are singletons, and roughly 3.8% rests with the top ten. The sequencing input was axillary lymph node tissue. These receptors were obtained from a female donor with breast cancer. Some clones in this sample may be carry-over from other donors' samples.

This clonotype was seen many times. At one of its ends the junction is not consistent with the germline gene, which may arise from a read error. The chain has TRBV10-3 and TRBJ2-7; no clear D. In germline, CDR1 is ENHRY, CDR2 SYGVKD. The CDR3 contains 11 residues. The CDR3 DNA is TGTGCCACCAGTGACCCCTACGAGCAGTACTTC. Amino acids: CATSDPYEQYF.

This clonotype was counted at least ten times. This chain links TRBV2 with TRBJ2-2; D gene ambiguous. This CDR3 is 15 amino acids long. Germline CDR1 and CDR2: SNHLY and FYNNEI. The V gene lost 7 bases and the J gene lost 6 bases, with 18 bases spanning the gap. As DNA, the CDR3 is TGTGCCAGCAAGGAAGTTCGGAAGGTGGCCGGGGAGCTGTTTTTT. This translates into CASKEVRKVAGELFF.

This clonotype came up many times. The chain combines TRBV4-1 with TRBJ1-5; D is possibly TRBD1 (5 bases). Deletions cut 3 bases from V and 7 bases from J, with 22 bases between. The CDR3 runs 17 residues. Germline V gene sequence: CDR1 MGHRA, CDR2 YSYEKL. The CDR3 here is CASSQGFPQGGDQPQHF. The DNA for the CDR3 is TGCGCCAGCAGCCAGGGGTTTCCTCAGGGTGGAGACCAGCCCCAGCATTTT.

This clonotype showed up many times. This chain connects TRBV5-1 to TRBJ2-3, with D perhaps matching TRBD1 or TRBD2 (5 bases each). The V end was cut by 3 bases, the J end by 5 bases, with 16 bases between. CDR1 is SGHRS and CDR2 is YFSETQ in the germline V gene. This CDR3 is 15 amino acids long. The CDR3 DNA is TGCGCCAGCAGCTCGCAGGGACCAAGAGGAGATACGCAGTATTTT. Translated, it gives CASSSQGPRGDTQYF. Full variable domain (outside the CDR3, taken from reference TRBV5-1 and TRBJ2-3): KAGVTQTPRYLIKTRGQQVTLSCSPISGHRSVSWYQQTPGQGLQFLFEYFSETQRNKGNFPGRFSGRQFSNSRSEMNVSTLELGDSALYLCASSSQGPRGDTQYFGPGTRLTVL.

This clonotype occurred many times. This chain uses TRBV7-9 with TRBJ2-7; D call uncertain. The CDR3 is 13 residues long. Trimming cost V 5 bases and J 2 bases, with 10 bases left between them. Germline CDR1 and CDR2: SEHNR and FQNEAQ (reference sequence). The CDR3 loop is CASSPASTYEQYF. The CDR3 DNA reads TGTGCCAGCAGCCCTGCGTCCACCTACGAGCAGTACTTC.

This sequence joins TRBV24-1 and TRBJ2-3; the match to TRBD2 covers 14 bases. Germline CDR1 and CDR2: KGHDR and SFDVKD. The junction had 10 bases not matched to a gene; V was cut back by 7 bases and J by 5 bases. The CDR3 is 17 amino acids. CDR3 bases: TGTGCCACCAGCCCACCCGGGACTAGCGGGAGAAAAGATACGCAGTATTTT. Protein product: CATSPPGTSGRKDTQYF.

This clonotype is categorized as medium-sized. The V and J genes are TRBV2 and TRBJ1-6, with 9 bases identical to TRBD1. CDR3 length: 15 residues. CDR1 SNHLY and CDR2 FYNNEI come from the germline V gene. V dropped 6 bases and J dropped 7; count of bases not matched to a gene: 7. CDR3 in DNA: TGTGCCAGCAGGCCCGGGACAGGGAAAAATTCACCCCTCCACTTT. Its translation is CASRPGTGKNSPLHF.

Ten or more counts support this clonotype. V gene TRBV11-2 combines with J gene TRBJ2-7; D call uncertain. Between the trimmed V and J ends, which lost 5 bases and 2 bases, there was a span of 13 bases. CDR1 is SGHAT, CDR2 FQNNGV, per germline. The CDR3 is 14 residues long. CDR3 sequence (DNA): TGTGCCAGCAGCAGCTTACGCAGAGCCTACGAGCAGTACTTC. As protein: CASSSLRRAYEQYF.

This clonotype was seen many times. The chain uses TRBV7-2 and TRBJ2-7; 7 bases are a match to TRBD1. J gave up 0 bases and V 5 bases, and 7 bases lay outside the gene matches. The CDR3 is 15 amino acids. The germline V gene has CDR1 SGHTA and CDR2 FQGNSA. CDR3: CASSPGGKTSYEQYF. CDR3 coding DNA: TGTGCCAGCAGCCCAGGGGGTAAAACCTCCTACGAGCAGTACTTC.

This clonotype was recorded many times. The rearrangement uses TRBV15 and TRBJ2-3; D remains unclear. Trimming removed 5 bases at V and 14 bases at J, with 23 bases between. The CDR3 is made up of 14 amino acids. Germline lookup yields CDR1 LNHNV and CDR2 YYDKDF (reference sequence). CDR3 DNA sequence: TGTGCCACCAGCGGATATCCCGACACATCGGGCATGTATTTT. Protein sequence: CATSGYPDTSGMYF.

About this clonotype: This may be a read error, as it is one base from a much larger clone. The chain recombines TRBV11-2 with TRBJ2-3; 10 bases match TRBD2. V was pared by 3 bases and J by 5 bases, with 14 bases of the junction left unmatched. The CDR3 sequence is 18 residues long. Germline CDR1 SGHAT, CDR2 FQNNGV. The CDR3 is CASSLSGLAAGGRDTQYF. The CDR3 region has the DNA TGTGCCAGCAGCTTGTCCGGTCTAGCAGCGGGAGGGCGAGATACGCAGTATTTT.

This clonotype was picked up many times. The genes are TRBV7-2 and TRBJ1-4; possible D gene TRBD1, 6 bases. This CDR3 comprises 16 residues. Germline-derived CDR1 and CDR2 are SGHTA and FQGNSA. The V gene lost 5 bases and the J gene lost 4 bases, with 17 bases spanning the gap. CDR3 sequence reads: CASSTTGTTINEKLFF. The CDR3, as DNA: TGTGCCAGCAGCACAACCGGGACAACAATTAATGAAAAACTGTTTTTT.

The V gene is TRBV5-1, the J gene TRBJ2-3, with 8 nucleotides matching TRBD2. After removal of 0 bases from V and 7 bases from J, the junction contained 4 bases not matched to a gene. The CDR3 runs to 14 residues. Per the germline V gene, CDR1 is SGHRS and CDR2 is YFSETQ. The CDR3 region has the DNA TGCGCCAGCAGCTTGGCGGGGGGGCCGAATACGCAGTATTTT. Encoded protein: CASSLAGGPNTQYF.

In the case of this clonotype: A read error is possible here, since a much larger clone lies one base away. The conserved closing phenylalanine or tryptophan is absent in this CDR3, likely reflecting a read error. J is TRBJ1-2 and V is TRBV9, with D possibly matching TRBD1 (5 bases). Trimming shortened V by 0 bases and J by 4 bases, and 16 bases separated the two germline ends. CDR1 SGDLS and CDR2 YYNGEE come from the germline V gene. This CDR3 comprises 16 residues. The CDR3, as DNA: TGTGCCAGCAGCGTAGATAACGTGGGGGTCCCCTATGGCTACACCTCC. Protein sequence: CASSVDNVGVPYGYTS.

The table lists this clonotype with many counts. The V gene is TRBV19, the J gene TRBJ2-7, with TRBD1 identical over 9 bases. The CDR3 extends over 14 amino acids. From germline, CDR1 is LNHDA and CDR2 SQIVND (reference sequence). The V segment lost 7 bases and the J segment 1 base; nucleotides outside the gene matches: 5. In nucleotides, the CDR3 is TGTGCCAGTAACGATGACAGGGGGTCCTACGAGCAGTACTTC. Protein sequence: CASNDDRGSYEQYF.

Many counts were recorded for this clonotype. J is TRBJ1-6 and V is TRBV13; 7 bases line up with TRBD1. Germline CDR1 and CDR2: PRHDT and FYEKMQ (reference sequence). This CDR3 region has 14 residues. Trimming took 6 bases from V and 8 from J; bases not matched to a gene: 7. DNA of the CDR3: TGTGCCAGCAGAACAACAGGGGTGGATTCACCCCTCCACTTT. This codes for CASRTTGVDSPLHF.

This clonotype was recorded only once. One end of the junction varies from germline; a read error may be responsible. The chain joins TRBV6-6 to TRBJ2-1; 10 bases are a match to TRBD2. The CDR3 spans 16 residues. Germline V gives CDR1 MNHNY, CDR2 SVGAGI (reference sequence). The CDR3 reads CVSREPGTSVHNEQFF. Written as DNA, the CDR3 is TGTGTCAGCAGGGAACCTGGGACTAGCGTCCATAATGAGCAGTTCTTC.

This clonotype was picked up many times. The rearrangement uses TRBV27 and TRBJ2-7, with D perhaps matching TRBD1 (6 bases). CDR1 is MNHEY, CDR2 SMNVEV, per germline (reference sequence). V lost 4 bases to trimming and J lost 0 bases, with 13 bases between them. The CDR3 is 15 amino acids. The CDR3 DNA sequence: TGTGCCAGCAGTTCACCTAACAGGGTCTCCTACGAGCAGTACTTC. Its translation is CASSSPNRVSYEQYF.

V gene TRBV19 combines with J gene TRBJ1-3, with D hard to call. This CDR3 comprises 11 residues. The germline V gene encodes CDR1 LNHDA and CDR2 SQIVND (reference sequence). CDR3 protein: CAGTSGNTIYF. The CDR3 nucleotides read TGTGCTGGTACGTCTGGAAACACCATATATTTT.